This T cell receptor (beta chain) was sequenced for a study of cytomegalovirus exposure and HLA in healthy donors. General study findings and limits: Later analysis demonstrated an association between a missense DCLRE1C variant and TCR beta V- and J-gene trimming. In a later analysis, productive TCRs from donors in an Asian-associated ancestry cluster reportedly carried fewer N-insertions than the cohort mean. Roughly even sequencing depth across donors was the assumption behind the presence/absence analyses.

Primers: 60 Vbeta forward and 13 Jbeta reverse. Method: immunoSEQ multiplex PCR; TCRdb's copy keeps in-frame clones and lacks some. The sample lists some 140,000 clones; around three quarters were seen once. Concerning this clone: Its specificity is unknown.

Though probably carrying unrecorded immune exposures, donors were nominally healthy at sampling. This CDR3 has 13 residues. Trimming pared 4 bases from V and 4 bases from J, leaving 11 bases between. Germline V lookup: CDR1 SGHRS, CDR2 YFSETQ. The chain joins TRBV5-1 to TRBJ1-2; D uncertain. The material sequenced was PBMCs. The receptor comes from a man younger than 45 in good health. The CDR3, as DNA: TGCGCCAGCAGCGATGACGGAGTCTATGGCTACACCTTC. Its translation is CASSDDGVYGYTF.